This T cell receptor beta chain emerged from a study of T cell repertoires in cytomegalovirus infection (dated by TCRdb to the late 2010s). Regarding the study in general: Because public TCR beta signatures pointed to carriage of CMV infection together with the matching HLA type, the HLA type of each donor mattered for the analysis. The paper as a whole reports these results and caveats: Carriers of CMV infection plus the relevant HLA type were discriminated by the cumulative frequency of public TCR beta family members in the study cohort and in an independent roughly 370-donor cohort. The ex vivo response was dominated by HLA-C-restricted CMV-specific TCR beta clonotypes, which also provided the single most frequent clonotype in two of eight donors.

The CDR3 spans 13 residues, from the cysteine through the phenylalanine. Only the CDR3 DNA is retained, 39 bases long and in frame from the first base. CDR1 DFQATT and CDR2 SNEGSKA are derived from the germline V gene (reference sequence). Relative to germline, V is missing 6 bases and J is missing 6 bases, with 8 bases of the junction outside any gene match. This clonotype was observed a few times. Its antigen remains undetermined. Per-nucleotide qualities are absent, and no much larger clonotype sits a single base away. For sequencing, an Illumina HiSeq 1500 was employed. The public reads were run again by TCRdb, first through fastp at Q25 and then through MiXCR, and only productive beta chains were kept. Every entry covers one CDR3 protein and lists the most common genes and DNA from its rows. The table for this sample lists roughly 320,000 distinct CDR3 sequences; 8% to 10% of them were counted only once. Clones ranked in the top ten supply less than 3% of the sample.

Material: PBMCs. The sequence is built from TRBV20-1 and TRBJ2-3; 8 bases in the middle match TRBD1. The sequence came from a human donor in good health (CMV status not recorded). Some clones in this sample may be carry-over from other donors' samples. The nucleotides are TGCAGTGCGCTACGGACAGGGAGGGATACGCAGTATTTT. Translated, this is CSALRTGRDTQYF.